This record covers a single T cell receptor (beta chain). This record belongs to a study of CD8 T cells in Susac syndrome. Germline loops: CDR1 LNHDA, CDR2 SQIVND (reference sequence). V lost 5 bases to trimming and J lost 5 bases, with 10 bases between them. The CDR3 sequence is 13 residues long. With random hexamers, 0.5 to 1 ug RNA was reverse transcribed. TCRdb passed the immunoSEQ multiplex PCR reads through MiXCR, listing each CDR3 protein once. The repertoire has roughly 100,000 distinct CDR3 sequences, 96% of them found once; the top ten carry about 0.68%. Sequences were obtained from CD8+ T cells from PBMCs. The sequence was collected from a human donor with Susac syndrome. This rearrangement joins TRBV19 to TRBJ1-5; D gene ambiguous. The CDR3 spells CASSFPGDQPQHF. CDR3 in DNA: TGTGCCAGTAGTTTCCCCGGGGATCAGCCCCAGCATTTT.